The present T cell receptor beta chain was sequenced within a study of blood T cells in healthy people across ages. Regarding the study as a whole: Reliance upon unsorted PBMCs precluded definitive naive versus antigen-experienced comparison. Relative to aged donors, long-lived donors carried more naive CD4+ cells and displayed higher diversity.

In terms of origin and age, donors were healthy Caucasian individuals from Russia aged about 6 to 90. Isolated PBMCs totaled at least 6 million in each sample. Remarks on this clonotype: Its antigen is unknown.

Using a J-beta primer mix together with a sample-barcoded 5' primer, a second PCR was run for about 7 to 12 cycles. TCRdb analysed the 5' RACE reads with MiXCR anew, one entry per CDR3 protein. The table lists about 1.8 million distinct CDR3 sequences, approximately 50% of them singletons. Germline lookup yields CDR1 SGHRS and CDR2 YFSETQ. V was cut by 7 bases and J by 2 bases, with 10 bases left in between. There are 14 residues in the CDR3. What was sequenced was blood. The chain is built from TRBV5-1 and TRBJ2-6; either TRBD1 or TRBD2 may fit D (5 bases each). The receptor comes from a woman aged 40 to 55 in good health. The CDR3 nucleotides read TGCGCCAGCGAAGGGACCACTGGGGCCAACGTCCTGACTTTC. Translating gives CASEGTTGANVLTF.